Listed here are 15 T cell receptor beta chains from one sample, sequenced in a study of OX40 agonist ivuxolimab in advanced cancers. The repertoire was sequenced with immunoSEQ multiplex PCR; TCRdb's copy has only in-frame clones and lacks some. The table has approximately 62,000 clones, 88% seen once. The input for sequencing was CD4+ or CD8+ T cells sorted from blood, taken in a trial of the OX40 agonist ivuxolimab. The receptors were gathered from an adult with an advanced solid tumor such as melanoma, head and neck, liver or kidney cancer.

This rearrangement joins TRBV7-8 to TRBJ2-2; TRBD1 matches at 7 bases. The V gene's germline CDR1 is SGHVS and CDR2 FQNEAQ. The CDR3 spans 15 residues. Trimming at V came to 5 bases and at J to 2 bases, leaving 5 bases not matched to a gene. The CDR3 loop is CASSIRDSNTGELFF. As DNA, the CDR3 is TGTGCCAGCAGCATCCGGGACAGCAACACCGGGGAGCTGTTTTTT.

The chain uses TRBV5-1 and TRBJ1-5; D gene uncertain. V was trimmed by 0 bases and J by 6 bases, leaving 7 bases between them. Germline V gene sequence: CDR1 SGHRS, CDR2 YFSETQ. CDR3 length: 13 amino acids. The CDR3 DNA follows: TGCGCCAGCAGCTTGGAAGGGCTTCAGCCCCAGCATTTT. Translation: CASSLEGLQPQHF.

The gene calls are TRBV18 and TRBJ2-3; TRBD2 matches 11 bases. After removal of 2 bases from V and 1 base from J, the junction contained 5 bases not matched to a gene. Germline loops: CDR1 KGHSH, CDR2 LQKENI. CDR3 length: 17 residues. DNA of the CDR3: TGTGCCAGCTCACCAACGACTAGCGGGGTGGGCACAGATACGCAGTATTTT. It translates to CASSPTTSGVGTDTQYF.

This chain connects TRBV6-5 to TRBJ2-2; D not resolved. The CDR3 spans 12 residues. Trimming took off 4 bases at V and 5 bases at J, with 5 bases between the two ends. Germline V lookup: CDR1 MNHEY, CDR2 SVGAGI. In DNA, the CDR3 is TGTGCCAGCAGTTTCGGTACCGGGGAGCTGTTTTTT. Protein sequence: CASSFGTGELFF.

Here the CDR3 reads CASSGRTGDTQYF. The CDR3, as DNA: TGTGCCAGTAGTGGCCGGACAGGCGATACGCAGTATTTT. This chain joins TRBV19 and TRBJ2-3; 7 nucleotides match TRBD1. This CDR3 contains 13 residues. CDR1 LNHDA and CDR2 SQIVND come from the germline V gene (reference sequence). J lost 6 bases, V lost 5 bases, and 5 bases had no gene match. Combining the CDR3 with reference TRBV19 and TRBJ2-3 gives the whole variable domain DGGITQSPKYLFRKEGQNVTLSCEQNLNHDAMYWYRQDPGQGLRLIYYSQIVNDFQKGDIAEGYSVSREKKESFPLTVTSAQKNPTAFYLCASSGRTGDTQYFGPGTRLTVL.

This chain links TRBV6-1 with TRBJ1-6, with a weak D call TRBD1 (6 bases). Trimming pared 2 bases from V and 0 bases from J, leaving 32 bases between. Per the germline V gene, CDR1 is MNHNS and CDR2 is SASEGT. The CDR3 is made up of 24 amino acids. Here the CDR3 reads CASSERAPRAPSRTVSSYNSPLHF. CDR3 bases: TGTGCCAGCAGTGAACGGGCTCCTAGGGCCCCATCAAGGACAGTGAGCTCCTATAATTCACCCCTCCACTTT.

This clone was recorded once. This chain connects TRBV7-3 to TRBJ2-5, with 15 bases lining up with TRBD2. Trimming removed 2 bases from V and 4 bases from J; junction bases left unmatched: 8. The CDR3 consists of 18 residues. Germline CDR1 reads SGHTA; CDR2 reads FQGTGA. CDR3 loop: CASSLAGLAGGRGETQYF. Written as DNA, the CDR3 is TGTGCCAGCAGCTTAGCCGGACTAGCGGGAGGGCGCGGAGAGACCCAGTACTTC.

In DNA, the CDR3 is TGTGCCAGCAGCCTCCCCGGGCAGAACTATGGCTACACCTTC. This sequence encodes CASSLPGQNYGYTF. The chain combines TRBV28 with TRBJ1-2; D is unresolved. This CDR3 is 14 amino acids long. V was shortened by 6 bases and J by 2 bases, with 13 bases between the two germline ends. Germline loops: CDR1 MDHEN, CDR2 SYDVKM.

This chain uses TRBV6-5 with TRBJ1-3, with a possible D match to TRBD1 (5 bases). The CDR3 is 14 amino acids. Trimming cost V 6 bases and J 0 bases, with 9 bases left between them. CDR1 is MNHEY, CDR2 SVGAGI, per germline. CDR3 nucleotide sequence: TGTGCCAGCAGAACGGGACGCTCTGGAAACACCATATATTTT. Its translation: CASRTGRSGNTIYF.

In its sample, this clone was seen a few times. The chain joins TRBV6-4 to TRBJ1-2; D perhaps matches TRBD1 (5 bases). CDR3 length: 15 amino acids. Trimming took 3 bases from V and 4 from J, leaving 15 bases between them. CDR1 and CDR2 from the germline V gene are MRHNA and SNTAGT. CDR3 region: CASSESGIGGYGYTF. The CDR3 DNA reads TGTGCCAGCAGTGAGTCAGGGATAGGAGGCTATGGCTACACCTTC.

The rearrangement joins TRBV28 to TRBJ1-1, with 8 positions matching TRBD1. With V trimmed by 6 bases and J by 10 bases, 10 bases remained unmatched. Germline CDR1 MDHEN, CDR2 SYDVKM. CDR3 length equals 13 residues. Here the CDR3 reads CASSLQGAGGAFF. As DNA, the CDR3 is TGTGCCAGCAGCTTGCAGGGGGCCGGGGGAGCTTTCTTT.

This clone has just one count. The V gene is TRBV9, the J gene TRBJ2-3; 7 bases align to TRBD2. With 4 bases clipped from V and 2 bases from J, the junction kept 4 bases outside the gene matches. The CDR3 totals 14 residues. Per the germline V gene, CDR1 is SGDLS and CDR2 is YYNGEE. CDR3 amino acids: CASSSGTITDTQYF. The DNA for the CDR3 is TGTGCCAGCAGCTCCGGGACTATCACAGATACGCAGTATTTT.

V gene TRBV6-6 combines with J gene TRBJ1-2; D gene ambiguous. Germline CDR1 and CDR2: MNHNY and SVGAGI (reference sequence). Between the trimmed V and J ends, which lost 2 bases and 6 bases, there was a span of 10 bases. This CDR3 is built from 13 residues. As DNA, the CDR3 is TGTGCCAGCAGTTACGCTACTGGGGATGGCTACACCTTC. As protein: CASSYATGDGYTF.

J is TRBJ1-4 and V is TRBV5-1; tentative D call: TRBD1 (5 bases). The ends were cut back, 4 bases at V and 8 bases at J, with 21 bases in the middle. The CDR3 has 16 amino acids. CDR1 and CDR2 (germline): SGHRS, YFSETQ. The CDR3 loop reads CASSGGRGRGVEKLFF. The CDR3 DNA is TGCGCCAGCAGCGGGGGACGGGGACGGGGCGTGGAAAAACTGTTTTTT.

The chain combines TRBV19 with TRBJ1-4, with D unresolved. CDR1 LNHDA and CDR2 SQIVND come from the germline V gene (reference sequence). The CDR3 has 17 residues. V was cut by 8 bases and J by 5 bases, with 24 bases left in between. The DNA of the CDR3 is TGTGCCAGTTTGAGAAGGAGCGGCTCGCACCTAAATGAAAAACTGTTTTTT. This sequence encodes CASLRRSGSHLNEKLFF.